This T cell receptor (beta chain) was found in a study of T cells after yellow fever vaccination (dated 2019 in TCRdb). The study in broad terms: The SMART-Seq v4 Ultra Low Input RNA kit was used to prepare libraries from fractions with low cell numbers. Bulk TCR alpha and beta repertoires were sequenced longitudinally to track T-cell clones before and after primary and booster YFV17D yellow fever vaccination. Two healthy male donors, one aged 18 to 30 and one aged 30 to 39 years, made up the cohort. Blood samples were taken at several timepoints before and after primary and secondary immunization, and bulk PBMC replicates and cell subsets were isolated. Beyond this particular receptor, the publication reports: Computational filtering was required because FACS-sorted repertoires could contain abundant contaminating clonotypes from the bulk population. A small fraction of clonotypes appeared in both the CD4 and CD8 compartments, likely as a result of convergent recombination. The secondary T-cell response was weaker than the primary response but faster, peaking on day 5 instead of day 15. After the booster, most of the clones that had expanded following primary vaccination were detected again (just under 97% of CD4 and roughly 88% of CD8), which suggests that memory was broadly maintained. Because the study included only two donors, the extent to which the findings can be generalized is limited.

TCR cDNA was synthesized by 5'RACE template switching, which introduced a universal primer site and unique molecular identifiers. Priming for cDNA synthesis came from both the TCR alpha and TCR beta constant segments. Library amplification used two PCR steps, and the second PCR step added sample barcodes and sequencing adapters. Sequencing of libraries was performed on Illumina HiSeq 2500 (2x100 bp) or NovaSeq (2x150 bp). As for the authors' bioinformatics: Demultiplexing of reads and collapsing into UMI consensus sequences were performed with MIGEC, and V(D)J alignment was carried out with MiXCR. Clonotypes responding to the vaccine were identified with edgeR on replicate PBMC samples, with the criteria of FDR below 0.01 and a log2 fold change above 5 up to day 15. CD4 or CD8 identity was assigned to each bulk clonotype according to whether the clonotype was present at higher abundance in the sequenced CD4 repertoire or the sequenced CD8 repertoire. TCRdb reanalyzed the raw reads on its own, using fastp at Q25 for trimming and MiXCR for clone calling, and kept in-frame beta chains. Entries that share a CDR3 protein sequence are merged under the most common genes and DNA. TCRdb, not the original authors, processed these V and J calls. The sample table holds about 630,000 distinct CDR3 sequences, of which approximately 13% were seen once. Approximately 15% of the sample belongs to the ten largest clones.

Reading the label with the study, this specimen's treatment or condition is: live attenuated yellow fever vaccine strain. At each blood-draw timepoint, two biological replicates of bulk PBMCs were obtained. PBMCs were isolated from peripheral blood using a standard Ficoll-Paque protocol. TriZol was used to extract RNA from bulk PBMCs, from CD4 and CD8 fractions, and from dextramer-positive and dextramer-negative fractions. The CDR3 has 14 amino acids, counting the end cysteine and phenylalanine. Only the CDR3 part of the read is kept: 42 bases, read in frame from the first base. Trimming accounts for 5 bases at V and 4 bases at J, while the number of junction bases matched to no gene is 4. This clonotype was detected only a few times. The specificity of this receptor is unknown. Base qualities are not at hand, and no much larger clone is one base apart.

The sequence joins TRBV12-3 or TRBV12-4 to TRBJ2-4, and 8 bases in between align with TRBD1. This specimen consisted of PBMCs, obtained on the day of the yellow fever booster vaccination. The TCR comes from a man aged 25 to 45 who received the YFV17D yellow fever vaccine. CDR3 protein: CASSPGQGKNIQYF. The DNA reads TGTGCCAGCAGTCCAGGACAGGGTAAAAACATTCAGTACTTC.